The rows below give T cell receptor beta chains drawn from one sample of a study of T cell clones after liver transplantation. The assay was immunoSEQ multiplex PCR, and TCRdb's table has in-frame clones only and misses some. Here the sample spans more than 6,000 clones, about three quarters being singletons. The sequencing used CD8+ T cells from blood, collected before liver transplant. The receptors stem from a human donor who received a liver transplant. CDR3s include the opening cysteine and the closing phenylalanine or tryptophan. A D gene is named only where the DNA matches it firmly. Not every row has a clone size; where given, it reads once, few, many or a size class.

CASSKKRSTGNSPLHF	TGTGCCAGCAGCAAAAAAAGGTCGACAGGGAATTCACCCCTCCACTTT	TRBV21-1	NA	16	NA	TRBJ1-6
CASSLTGLSWDSRYEQYF	TGTGCCAGCAGTTTGACCGGCCTAAGCTGGGACAGTCGCTACGAGCAGTACTTC	TRBV28	NA	18	TRBD1	TRBJ2-7
CSVGGQGGENTIYF	TGCAGCGTCGGAGGACAGGGAGGCGAAAACACCATATATTTT	TRBV29-1	few	14	TRBD1	TRBJ1-3
CASSVDVDQPQHF	TGTGCCAGCAGCGTAGACGTAGATCAGCCCCAGCATTTT	TRBV9	few	13	NA	TRBJ1-5
CATKDRDLPDNEQFF	TGTGCCACCAAGGACCGGGACTTACCCGACAATGAGCAGTTCTTC	TRBV10-3	NA	15	NA	TRBJ2-1
CSVETPIETSSDPIETQYF	TGCAGCGTTGAAACCCCGATTGAGACTAGCTCGGACCCAATAGAGACCCAGTACTTC	TRBV29-1	NA	19	TRBD2	TRBJ2-5
CASRRGAGDGYGYTF	TGTGCCAGCAGGCGAGGGGCAGGGGATGGCTATGGCTACACCTTC	TRBV2	few	15	NA	TRBJ1-2
CASSSGLADYEQYF	TGTGCCAGCAGCTCGGGACTAGCGGACTACGAGCAGTACTTC	TRBV5-6	NA	14	TRBD2	TRBJ2-7
CASSLSANFRGDTQYF	TGTGCCAGCAGCTTAAGCGCCAATTTTCGCGGAGATACGCAGTATTTT	TRBV7-8	NA	16	NA	TRBJ2-3
CASSPLERTYQETQYF	TGTGCCAGCAGTCCCTTGGAGAGAACGTACCAAGAGACCCAGTACTTC	TRBV27	NA	16	NA	TRBJ2-5
CSVEDEAGETQYF	TGCAGCGTTGAAGATGAAGCGGGGGAGACCCAGTACTTC	TRBV29-1	NA	13	TRBD2	TRBJ2-5
CASSLPTGAPYEQYF	TGTGCCAGCAGCTTACCGACAGGGGCTCCCTACGAGCAGTACTTC	TRBV5-5	medium-sized	15	TRBD1	TRBJ2-7
CASSEVRSSYEQYF	TGTGCCAGCAGTGAAGTACGGAGTTCCTACGAGCAGTACTTC	TRBV6-1	NA	14	NA	TRBJ2-7
CASSYQGSAEAFF	TGTGCCAGCAGTTACCAGGGCTCGGCTGAAGCTTTCTTT	TRBV6-5	once	13	NA	TRBJ1-1
CASTLGTVAEAFF	TGTGCCAGTACCCTCGGGACAGTCGCTGAAGCTTTCTTT	TRBV19	NA	13	TRBD1	TRBJ1-1
CSVEETAGEQFF	TGCAGCGTTGAAGAGACGGCGGGGGAGCAGTTCTTC	TRBV29-1	NA	12	NA	TRBJ2-1
CASSSPRGDGEVIQYF	TGTGCCAGCAGCTCCCCGAGGGGGGACGGGGAAGTCATTCAGTACTTC	TRBV7-9	NA	16	NA	TRBJ2-4
CASSFGTGILDSPLHF	TGTGCCAGCAGCTTTGGGACAGGGATTTTGGATTCACCCCTCCACTTT	TRBV5-4	NA	16	TRBD1	TRBJ1-6
CASSRTGGDTYEQYF	TGTGCCAGTAGCCGGACAGGGGGCGACACCTACGAGCAGTACTTC	TRBV19	NA	15	TRBD1	TRBJ2-7
CATYQGAGQPQHF	TGCGCCACATATCAGGGGGCAGGTCAGCCCCAGCATTTT	TRBV10-2	NA	13	TRBD1	TRBJ1-5
CASSGRQGNTGELFF	TGTGCCAGCAGCGGTAGACAGGGAAACACCGGGGAGCTGTTTTTT	TRBV7-2	NA	15	TRBD1	TRBJ2-2
CATYRRGKLNTGELFF	TGTGCCACTTATAGGAGGGGCAAGCTGAACACCGGGGAGCTGTTTTTT	TRBV15	NA	16	NA	TRBJ2-2
CASSLGSATGELFF	TGTGCCAGCAGCTTAGGATCGGCCACCGGGGAGCTGTTTTTT	TRBV7-6	once	14	NA	TRBJ2-2
CASSQTSGGAGELFF	TGTGCCAGCAGCCAAACTAGCGGGGGGGCCGGGGAGCTGTTTTTT	TRBV4-2	few	15	TRBD2	TRBJ2-2
CASSLATGEQFF	TGCGCCAGCAGCCTAGCGACAGGTGAGCAGTTCTTC	TRBV4-1	NA	12	NA	TRBJ2-1
CASSGGGFGEKLFF	TGCGCCAGCAGCGGAGGGGGCTTTGGAGAAAAACTGTTTTTT	TRBV4-1	medium-sized	14	TRBD1	TRBJ1-4
CASSMLLAGANEQFF	TGTGCCAGTAGTATGTTGCTAGCGGGAGCCAATGAGCAGTTCTTC	TRBV19	NA	15	TRBD2	TRBJ2-1
CASSYSEIAGETQYF	TGTGCCAGCAGTTACTCGGAAATAGCGGGAGAGACCCAGTACTTC	TRBV6-4	NA	15	TRBD2	TRBJ2-5
CASSLAVNEQFF	TGTGCCAGCAGCTTAGCGGTAAATGAGCAGTTCTTC	TRBV7-6	NA	12	NA	TRBJ2-1
CASSYGTYEQYF	TGTGCCAGCAGTTACGGGACGTACGAGCAGTACTTC	TRBV2	NA	12	NA	TRBJ2-7
CSVAEAFF	TGCAGCGTTGCTGAAGCTTTCTTT	TRBV29-1	NA	8	NA	TRBJ1-1
CASSVRGYEQFF	TGTGCCAGCAGCGTACGGGGTTATGAGCAGTTCTTC	TRBV9	NA	12	NA	TRBJ2-1
CASSSYRPSGRAPSTDTQYF	TGTGCCAGCAGCTCTTACCGACCTAGCGGGAGGGCCCCTAGCACAGATACGCAGTATTTT	TRBV11-3	NA	20	TRBD2	TRBJ2-3
CASSRDTVLGSDTQYF	TGTGCCAGCTCACGGGACACGGTTTTGGGATCAGATACGCAGTATTTT	TRBV18	NA	16	NA	TRBJ2-3
CAHILGDIQYF	TGTGCCCACATCCTGGGGGACATTCAGTACTTC	TRBV30	NA	11	NA	TRBJ2-4
CASSEIEAFF	TGTGCCAGCAGTGAAATCGAAGCTTTCTTT	TRBV6-1	few	10	NA	TRBJ1-1
CASSLGGQGVDEQYF	TGTGCCAGCAGCTTAGGGGGACAGGGTGTGGACGAGCAGTACTTC	TRBV7-6	few	15	TRBD1	TRBJ2-7
CASSFRQAFSNQPQHF	TGCGCCAGCAGCTTCAGGCAGGCCTTTAGCAATCAGCCCCAGCATTTT	TRBV5-1	NA	16	NA	TRBJ1-5
CASSTGLAGRTDTQYF	TGTGCCAGCAGCACGGGACTAGCGGGGCGCACAGATACGCAGTATTTT	TRBV7-9	NA	16	TRBD2	TRBJ2-3
CASTWGNSNQPQHF	TGTGCCAGCACGTGGGGAAATAGCAATCAGCCCCAGCATTTT	TRBV28	once	14	NA	TRBJ1-5
CASSQVRGTEVEAFF	TGCGCCAGCAGCCAAGTCCGGGGGACAGAAGTAGAAGCTTTCTTT	TRBV4-1	NA	15	TRBD1	TRBJ1-1
CATGTGTSYEQYF	TGTGCCACCGGGACAGGGACCTCCTACGAGCAGTACTTC	TRBV15	NA	13	TRBD1	TRBJ2-7
CASSLGGGTRETQYF	TGTGCCAGCAGTTTAGGAGGGGGAACCCGAGAGACCCAGTACTTC	TRBV27	NA	15	NA	TRBJ2-5
CASSSQGSQPQHF	TGTGCCAGCAGCTCGCAGGGTTCTCAGCCCCAGCATTTT	TRBV5-6	NA	13	NA	TRBJ1-5
CASSPRLAGGDEQFF	TGTGCCAGCAGCCCTCGACTAGCGGGGGGCGATGAGCAGTTCTTC	TRBV7-9	once	15	TRBD2	TRBJ2-1
CASSLRGGAPYQETQYF	TGTGCCAGCAGCTTAAGGGGGGGGGCCCCGTACCAAGAGACCCAGTACTTC	TRBV5-6	NA	17	NA	TRBJ2-5
CASSEYVNEQFF	TGTGCCAGCAGTGAATACGTCAATGAGCAGTTCTTC	TRBV25-1	NA	12	NA	TRBJ2-1
CASSFLGGYTF	TGTGCCAGCAGTTTCCTGGGCGGCTACACCTTC	TRBV28	few	11	NA	TRBJ1-2
CASSYSNPERYGYTF	TGTGCCAGCAGTTACTCGAATCCAGAGAGGTATGGCTACACCTTC	TRBV6-5	NA	15	NA	TRBJ1-2
CASSDMRTLTYGYTF	TGTGCCAGCAGTGACATGAGGACTCTGACATATGGCTACACCTTC	TRBV2	NA	15	NA	TRBJ1-2
CASSSLPDRGQETQYF	TGTGCCAGCAGTTCCCTTCCCGACAGGGGGCAAGAGACCCAGTACTTC	TRBV6-5	NA	16	TRBD1	TRBJ2-5
CASSSTLRTSTIYEQFF	TGTGCCAGTAGTTCAACTCTCCGGACTAGCACGATATATGAGCAGTTCTTC	TRBV19	NA	17	TRBD2	TRBJ2-1
CASSLTAGLNQPQHF	TGTGCCAGCAGTTTGACAGCAGGTTTGAATCAGCCCCAGCATTTT	TRBV6-5	once	15	NA	TRBJ1-5
CSVETRGGWQETQYF	TGCAGCGTCGAAACAAGAGGGGGTTGGCAAGAGACCCAGTACTTC	TRBV29-1	NA	15	NA	TRBJ2-5
CASSLGLAGGNEQFF	TGTGCCAGTAGTTTGGGACTAGCGGGAGGCAATGAGCAGTTCTTC	TRBV19	NA	15	TRBD2	TRBJ2-1